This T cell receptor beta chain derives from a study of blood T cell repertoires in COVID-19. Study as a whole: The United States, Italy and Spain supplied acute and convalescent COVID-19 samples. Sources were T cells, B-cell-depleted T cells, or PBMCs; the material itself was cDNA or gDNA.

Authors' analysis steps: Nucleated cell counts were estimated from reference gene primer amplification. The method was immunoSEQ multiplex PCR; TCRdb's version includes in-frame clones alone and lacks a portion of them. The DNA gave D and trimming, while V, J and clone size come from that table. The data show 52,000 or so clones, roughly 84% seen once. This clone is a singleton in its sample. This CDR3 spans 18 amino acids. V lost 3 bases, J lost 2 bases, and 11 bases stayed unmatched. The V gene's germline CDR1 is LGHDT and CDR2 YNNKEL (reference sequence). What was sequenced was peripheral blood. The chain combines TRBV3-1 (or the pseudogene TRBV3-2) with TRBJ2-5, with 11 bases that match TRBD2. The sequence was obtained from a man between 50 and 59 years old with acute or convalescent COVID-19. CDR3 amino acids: CASSHRPSGLAEQETQYF. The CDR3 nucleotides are TGTGCCAGCAGCCACCGACCATCGGGACTAGCGGAACAAGAGACCCAGTACTTC.